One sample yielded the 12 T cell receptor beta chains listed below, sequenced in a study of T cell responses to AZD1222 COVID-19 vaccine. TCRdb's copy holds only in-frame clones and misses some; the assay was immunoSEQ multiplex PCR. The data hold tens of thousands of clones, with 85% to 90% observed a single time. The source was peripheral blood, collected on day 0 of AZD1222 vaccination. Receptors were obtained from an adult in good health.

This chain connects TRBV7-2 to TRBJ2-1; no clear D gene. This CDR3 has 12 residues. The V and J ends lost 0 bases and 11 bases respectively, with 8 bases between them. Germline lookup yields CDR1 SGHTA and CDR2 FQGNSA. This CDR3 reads CASSLAGGKQFF. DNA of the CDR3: TGTGCCAGCAGCTTAGCGGGCGGAAAGCAGTTCTTC.

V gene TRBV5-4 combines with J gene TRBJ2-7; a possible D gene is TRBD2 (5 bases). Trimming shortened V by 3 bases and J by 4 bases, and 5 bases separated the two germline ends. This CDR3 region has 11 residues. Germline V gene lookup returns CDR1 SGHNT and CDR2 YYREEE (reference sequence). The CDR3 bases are TGTGCCAGCAGCTCGGGGTACGAGCAGTACTTC. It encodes CASSSGYEQYF.

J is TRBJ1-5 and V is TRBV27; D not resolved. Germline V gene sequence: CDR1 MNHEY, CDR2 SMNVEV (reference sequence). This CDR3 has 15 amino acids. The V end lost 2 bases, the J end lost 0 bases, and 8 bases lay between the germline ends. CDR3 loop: CASSLNPNSNQPQHF. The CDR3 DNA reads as TGTGCCAGCAGTTTAAACCCCAATAGCAATCAGCCCCAGCATTTT.

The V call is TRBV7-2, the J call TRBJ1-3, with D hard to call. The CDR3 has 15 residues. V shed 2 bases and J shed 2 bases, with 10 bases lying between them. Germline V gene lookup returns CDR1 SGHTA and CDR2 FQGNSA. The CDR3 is CASSLITGTGNTIYF. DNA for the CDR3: TGTGCCAGCAGCTTAATTACGGGTACTGGAAACACCATATATTTT.

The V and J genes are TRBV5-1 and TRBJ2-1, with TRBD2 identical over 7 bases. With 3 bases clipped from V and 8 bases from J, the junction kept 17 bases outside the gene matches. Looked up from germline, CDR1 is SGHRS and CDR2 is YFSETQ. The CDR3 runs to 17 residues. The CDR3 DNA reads TGCGCCAGCAGCTCCCCGGTGGGGGACTACCATAAGGATGAGCAGTTCTTC. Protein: CASSSPVGDYHKDEQFF.

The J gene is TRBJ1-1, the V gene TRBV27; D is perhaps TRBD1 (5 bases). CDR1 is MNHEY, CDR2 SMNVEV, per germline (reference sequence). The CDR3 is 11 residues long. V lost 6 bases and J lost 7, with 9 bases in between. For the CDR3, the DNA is TGTGCCAGCAGGCGGGGCGTTGAAGCTTTCTTT. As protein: CASRRGVEAFF.

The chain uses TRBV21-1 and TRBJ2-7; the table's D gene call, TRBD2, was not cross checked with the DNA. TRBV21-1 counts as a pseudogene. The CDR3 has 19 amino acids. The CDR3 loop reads CASSYAGTSGSPSSYEQYF. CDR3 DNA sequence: TGTGCCAGCAGCTATGCCGGGACTAGCGGGAGCCCCAGCTCCTACGAGCAGTACTTC.

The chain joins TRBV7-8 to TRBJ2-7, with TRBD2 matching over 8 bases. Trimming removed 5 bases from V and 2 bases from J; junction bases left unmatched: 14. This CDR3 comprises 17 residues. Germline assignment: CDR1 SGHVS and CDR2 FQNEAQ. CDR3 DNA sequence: TGTGCCAGCAGCCCACGGTTCTTGGGACTAGGCGCCTACGAGCAGTACTTC. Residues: CASSPRFLGLGAYEQYF.

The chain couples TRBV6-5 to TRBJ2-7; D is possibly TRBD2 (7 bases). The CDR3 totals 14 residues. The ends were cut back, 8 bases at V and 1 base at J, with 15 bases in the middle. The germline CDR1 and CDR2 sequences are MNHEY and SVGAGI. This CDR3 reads CASVRGANSYEQYF. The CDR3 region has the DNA TGTGCCAGCGTCCGGGGGGCGAATTCCTACGAGCAGTACTTC.

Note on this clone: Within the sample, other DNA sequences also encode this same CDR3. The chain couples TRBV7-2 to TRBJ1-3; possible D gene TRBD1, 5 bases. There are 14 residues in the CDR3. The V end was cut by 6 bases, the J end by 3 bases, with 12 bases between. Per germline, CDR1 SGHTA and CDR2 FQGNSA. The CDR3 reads CASSSPGSGNTIYF. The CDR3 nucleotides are TGTGCCAGCAGTTCCCCAGGGAGTGGAAACACCATATATTTT.

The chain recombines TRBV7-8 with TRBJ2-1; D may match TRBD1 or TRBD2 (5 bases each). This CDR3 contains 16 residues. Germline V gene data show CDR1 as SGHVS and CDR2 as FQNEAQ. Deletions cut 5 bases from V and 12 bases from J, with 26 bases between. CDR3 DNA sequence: TGTGCCAGCAGCCCCCTGGGGCTGTCCCTCTCTGGGGGGCAGTTCTTC. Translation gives CASSPLGLSLSGGQFF.

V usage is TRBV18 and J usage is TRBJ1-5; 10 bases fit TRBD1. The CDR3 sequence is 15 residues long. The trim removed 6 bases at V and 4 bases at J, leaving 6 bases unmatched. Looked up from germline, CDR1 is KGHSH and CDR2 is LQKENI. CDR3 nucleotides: TGTGCCAGCTCGCCTACGGGACAGGGGAATCAGCCCCAGCATTTT. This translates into CASSPTGQGNQPQHF.